The present T cell receptor beta chain was sequenced within a study of memory CD4+ T cells and cytomegalovirus serostatus (dated by TCRdb to about 2019). Study-level background: The roughly 33 healthy Belgian adults in the cohort included 9 who were CMV seropositive and 24 who were CMV seronegative. To replicate a published TCR-based CMV serostatus classifier, the study sequenced CD4+ memory TCRbeta repertoires from a Belgian cohort whose cytomegalovirus serostatus was known.

Paper-wide results and their limitations: A median bootstrapped AUC of 0.95 with a 95% CI of 0.76-1.00 was achieved on the Belgian cohort by the original-framework classifier. Unlike the original study, which covered naive and memory CD4+ and CD8+ populations, the Belgian study sequenced only CD4+CD45RO+ memory cells. Among the 150 or so previously reported CMV-associated TCRbeta sequences, about 71 showed up in the CD4+ memory repertoires, with each one found in between one and five individuals. For CMV serostatus prediction, a median bootstrapped AUC of approximately 0.95 was reached with the original framework, and a median bootstrapped AUC of approximately 0.89 was reached with a US-trained random forest. The results were interpreted as suggesting that the CMV-associated TCR signature is largely present in the CD4+ memory repertoire.

A FACSAria II was used to sort memory CD4+ T cells, defined as single viable CD3+CD4+CD8-CD45RO+ cells. CMV serostatus was assessed using a Roche Elecsys assay, by which serum IgG against CMV pp150, pp28, p38 and p52 was detected. After the samples were thawed, total CD4+ T cells were enriched through positive selection using CD4 magnetic microbeads. The samples came from a separate study whose specific focus was interrogating the CD4+ T cell memory repertoire. Peripheral blood mononuclear cells were isolated and cryopreserved according to standard operating procedures, and serum was stored at -80 degrees C. The staining used CD3-PerCP (BW264/56), CD4-APC (RPA-T4), CD45RO-PE (UCHT1) and CD8-Pacific Orange (3B5) antibodies, and Sytox blue was used to exclude non-viable cells. Genomic DNA was extracted from sorted cells with the Quick-DNA Microprep Kit. TCRbeta DNA was amplified with the immunoSEQ hsTCRbeta kit following the manufacturer's protocol. An Illumina MiSeq instrument was used to sequence the TCRbeta libraries. The source study handled its data this way. Following removal of out-of-frame sequences, roughly 2 million distinct TCRbeta sequences were retained, with an average of around 67,000 per individual. Each individual was scored according to the count of 164 previously reported CMV-associated TCRbeta sequences and the total productive distinct TCRbeta count. A beta-binomial model was reimplemented in Python, and scikit-learn random forests with default parameters were trained on US cohort data. Classifier performance on the Belgian cohort was summarized as median AUC with percentile confidence intervals over 10,000 bootstrap iterations. Held by TCRdb, this immuneACCESS table contains in-frame sequences only and omits some clones. Under half of the omission traces to an unresolved V gene where checked; the cause of the rest is unknown. The DNA gave D and trimming, while V, J and clone size come from that table. The sample table records about 56,000 clones; about 80% of these occur just once. Of the sample, around 0.43% is held by the ten largest clones.

About this clone itself: Its recognized antigen is unknown. No qualities accompany the bases; no much larger clone lies one base away.

The sequencing input was memory CD4+ T cells from blood. This TCR was recovered from an adult in good health and CMV-seronegative.

The CDR3 region has the sequence CASSPDRGPYGYTF. DNA sequence: TGTGCCAGCAGCCCCGACAGGGGGCCCTATGGCTACACCTTC. The chain was built from TRBV7-2 and TRBJ1-2; 10 junctional bases match TRBD1. Unmatched junction bases come to 4, with V trimmed by 5 bases and J by 4 bases. CDR1 and CDR2 are read off the germline V gene as SGHTA and FQGNSA. The CDR3 starts with the cysteine, ends with the phenylalanine, and has 14 residues. Just the 42-base CDR3 DNA is kept, in frame starting at base 1.